The next 10 T cell receptor beta chains were all read from a single sample in a study of shared clonotypes between healthy human individuals. Using immunoSEQ multiplex PCR, the repertoire was profiled, and TCRdb retains in-frame clones only, with some absent. The sample lists around 2,000,000 clones; approximately 94% were seen once. Positively selected for CCR7, the CD45RO-negative cells used as naive CD8 cells excluded terminally differentiated effector memory CD45RA+ cells. Sequencing was performed on naive CD8+ T cells sorted from blood. These receptor sequences come from a young man in good health.

The V call is TRBV5-5, the J call TRBJ2-7; D is ambiguous. Germline loops: CDR1 SGHKS, CDR2 YYEKEE (reference sequence). V shed 7 bases and J shed 3 bases, with 14 bases lying between them. The CDR3 has 13 residues. The CDR3 nucleotides are TGTGCCAGCGGAATTAAGGACGGCTACGAGCAGTACTTC. Translated: CASGIKDGYEQYF.

The chain employs TRBV6-5 and TRBJ1-2; D not certain. CDR1 and CDR2 (germline): MNHEY, SVGAGI. V lost 6 bases, J lost 0 bases, and 8 bases lay in between. This CDR3 comprises 13 residues. CDR3 region: CASRGFSNYGYTF. The CDR3 coding sequence is TGTGCCAGCAGGGGTTTTTCTAACTATGGCTACACCTTC.

This chain connects TRBV6-5 to TRBJ1-1; no clear D gene. Germline V gene data show CDR1 as MNHEY and CDR2 as SVGAGI. The CDR3 is 13 residues long. The V gene lost 0 bases and the J gene lost 5 bases, with 7 bases spanning the gap. In DNA, the CDR3 is TGTGCCAGCAGTTACTCCCCGGAGACTGAAGCTTTCTTT. Translated, it gives CASSYSPETEAFF.

This chain joins TRBV27 and TRBJ1-1, with TRBD1 matching over 9 bases. The CDR3 extends over 17 amino acids. V shed 5 bases and J 5 bases; nucleotides not matched to a gene: 15. Germline CDR1 and CDR2: MNHEY and SMNVEV (reference sequence). CDR3 sequence (DNA): TGTGCCAGCAGTGCCGTTTCCGCCGGGACAGGGAGGACTGAAGCTTTCTTT. Translating gives CASSAVSAGTGRTEAFF.

The chain combines TRBV7-9 with TRBJ1-2, with 7 positions matching TRBD1. CDR3 length: 16 residues. Trimming at V came to 7 bases and at J to 2 bases, leaving 13 bases not matched to a gene. CDR1 SEHNR and CDR2 FQNEAQ come from the germline V gene (reference sequence). DNA for the CDR3: TGTGCCAGCACCCCACCGGACAGGCCCCCCAACTATGGCTACACCTTC. It codes for CASTPPDRPPNYGYTF.

The genes are TRBV4-1 and TRBJ2-5; D is undetermined. The CDR3 covers 14 residues. The germline V gene has CDR1 MGHRA and CDR2 YSYEKL. V lost 3 bases to trimming and J lost 2 bases, with 10 bases between them. CDR3 nucleotides: TGCGCCAGCAGCCAGCTGGACGGGCAAGAGACCCAGTACTTC. Its translation: CASSQLDGQETQYF.

Notes on this clone: This clone may be a read error of a much larger clone one base away. The identical CDR3 is also encoded by other nucleotide sequences in the sample. The chain combines TRBV7-9 with TRBJ2-2; D gene unclear. Germline CDR1 and CDR2: SEHNR and FQNEAQ (reference sequence). The CDR3 extends over 11 amino acids. The V end was cut by 2 bases, the J end by 6 bases, with 1 base between. The CDR3 reads CASSLPGELFF. The CDR3 nucleotides read TGTGCCAGCAGCTTACCCGGGGAGCTGTTTTTT.

V gene TRBV27 combines with J gene TRBJ2-6; TRBD1 matches at 8 bases. The CDR3 sequence is 17 residues long. V trimming: 5 bases; J trimming: 0 bases; junction bases outside the gene matches: 6. Germline-derived CDR1 and CDR2 are MNHEY and SMNVEV (reference sequence). The CDR3 reads CASSLGQGRSGANVLTF. CDR3 nucleotide sequence: TGTGCCAGCAGTCTCGGACAGGGACGCTCTGGGGCCAACGTCCTGACTTTC. The full variable domain, its missing parts supplied by reference TRBV27 and TRBJ2-6, is EAQVTQNPRYLITVTGKKLTVTCSQNMNHEYMSWYRQDPGLGLRQIYYSMNVEVTDKGDVPEGYKVSRKEKRNFPLILESPSPNQTSLYFCASSLGQGRSGANVLTFGAGSRLTVL.

The chain couples TRBV27 to TRBJ1-6; D not certain. The CDR3 has 15 residues. In germline, CDR1 is MNHEY, CDR2 SMNVEV (reference sequence). V lost 2 bases to trimming and J lost 9 bases, with 14 bases between them. This CDR3 reads CASSLRAPRVSPLHF. The CDR3 DNA reads as TGTGCCAGCAGTTTAAGGGCCCCGCGGGTTTCACCCCTCCACTTT.

V and J are TRBV4-1 and TRBJ1-2; no firm D call. The CDR3 contains 15 residues. Trimming stripped 0 bases from V and 4 bases from J, with 12 bases between. The germline V gene encodes CDR1 MGHRA and CDR2 YSYEKL. CDR3 protein: CASSQDYTQLYGYTF. DNA for the CDR3: TGCGCCAGCAGCCAAGATTACACACAGCTCTATGGCTACACCTTC.